One sample yielded the 29 T cell receptor beta chains listed below, sequenced in a study of long-term antiretroviral therapy in people with HIV. A v3.0 immunoSEQ assay was performed at survey level. TCRdb's table, derived via immunoSEQ multiplex PCR, lists solely in-frame clones and lacks some. The sample carries about 40,000 clones, around 85% recorded once. Here the sequenced sample was unsorted PBMCs, taken 3.1 years after starting antiretroviral therapy. The receptors here all came from a woman aged 45-65 years with HIV.

The chain combines TRBV9 with TRBJ2-7; 7 nucleotides agree with TRBD1. The V gene end was trimmed by 0 bases and the J gene end by 2 bases; junction bases not matched to a gene: 8. Germline values: CDR1 SGDLS, CDR2 YYNGEE. CDR3 size: 16 residues. CDR3 bases: TGTGCCAGCAGCGTAGCTCCGACAGGGCTAACCTACGAGCAGTACTTC. Protein sequence: CASSVAPTGLTYEQYF.

This clone appeared a few times. This chain connects TRBV10-2 to TRBJ1-1, with D possibly being TRBD1 (5 bases). V shed 6 bases and J shed 6 bases, with 11 bases lying between them. CDR1 is WSHSY and CDR2 is SAAADI in the germline V gene. This CDR3 spans 12 amino acids. As DNA, the CDR3 is TGCGCCAGCAGGGGGGATAATCCTGAAGCTTTCTTT. It is translated as CASRGDNPEAFF.

This chain uses TRBV19 with TRBJ1-1; D is unresolved. The CDR3 is made up of 13 amino acids. Germline CDR1 and CDR2: LNHDA and SQIVND (reference sequence). V lost 1 base and J lost 1, with 4 bases in between. In DNA form, the CDR3 reads TGTGCCAGTAGTATAGTTCGGAACACTGAAGCTTTCTTT. Translation: CASSIVRNTEAFF.

This clone appeared once. The chain joins TRBV19 to TRBJ1-1; 8 bases line up with TRBD1. Germline trimming cut 9 bases from V and 1 base from J; bases unmatched to any gene: 13. CDR3 size: 16 residues. Germline CDR1 LNHDA, CDR2 SQIVND (reference sequence). The CDR3 nucleotides are TGTGCCAGCCGCGACAGGGGCACAGTCCGGAACACTGAAGCTTTCTTT. Translation: CASRDRGTVRNTEAFF.

V is TRBV11-3 and J is TRBJ2-5; D could derive from TRBD1 or TRBD2 (5 bases each). The length of the CDR3 is 13 residues. The germline V gene has CDR1 SGHNT and CDR2 YENEEA. Trimming removed 5 bases from V and 2 bases from J, with 9 bases in between. The CDR3 here is CASSPRGQETQYF. CDR3 nucleotides: TGTGCCAGCAGCCCGAGGGGTCAAGAGACCCAGTACTTC.

This chain uses TRBV20-1 with TRBJ2-2; no clear D. The V and J ends lost 1 base and 6 bases respectively, with 3 bases between them. Germline CDR1 and CDR2: DFQATT and SNEGSKA (reference sequence). The CDR3 is 11 residues long. CDR3 DNA: TGCAGTGCTAGAGTGGCCGGGGAGCTGTTTTTT. Protein sequence: CSARVAGELFF.

The rearrangement uses TRBV7-3 and TRBJ1-2; 7 bases align to TRBD1. Trimming removed 2 bases from V and 7 bases from J; junction bases left unmatched: 7. The CDR3 has 14 residues. Germline-derived CDR1 and CDR2 are SGHTA and FQGTGA. In DNA, the CDR3 is TGTGCCAGCAGCTTACTAGGGGGCGCGAGTGGCTACACCTTC. The encoded protein is CASSLLGGASGYTF.

The chain uses TRBV10-1 and TRBJ2-7, with 9 bases identical to TRBD1. Germline CDR1 reads WNHNN; CDR2 reads SYGVQD (reference sequence). V trimming: 6 bases; J trimming: 2 bases; junction bases outside the gene matches: 5. The length of the CDR3 is 14 residues. CDR3 in amino acids: CASRPDRGTYEQYF. CDR3 sequence (DNA): TGCGCCAGCAGGCCTGACAGGGGGACCTACGAGCAGTACTTC.

This clone has just a few counts. The chain is built from TRBV2 and TRBJ2-3, with TRBD2 as a possible D gene (5 bases). This CDR3 has 17 residues. The V gene lost 2 bases and the J gene lost 1 base, with 16 bases spanning the gap. Germline V gives CDR1 SNHLY, CDR2 FYNNEI. The CDR3 DNA reads TGTGCCAGCAGTGAATCCGGGCCCCTGAGGGGCACAGATACGCAGTATTTT. Protein: CASSESGPLRGTDTQYF.

The chain recombines TRBV7-2 with TRBJ2-2, with 10 bases that match TRBD2. V was pared by 0 bases and J by 7 bases, with 8 bases of the junction left unmatched. Germline CDR1 is SGHTA and CDR2 is FQGNSA. This CDR3 contains 17 residues. For the CDR3, the DNA is TGTGCCAGCAGCTTAGCGGTTGAGCGGGGGGGAATCGGGGAGCTGTTTTTT. The encoded protein is CASSLAVERGGIGELFF. Filled out from reference TRBV7-2 and TRBJ2-2, the complete variable domain reads GAGVSQSPSNKVTEKGKDVELRCDPISGHTALYWYRQSLGQGLEFLIYFQGNSAPDKSGLPSDRFSAERTGGSVSTLTIQRTQQEDSAVYLCASSLAVERGGIGELFFGEGSRLTVL.

The chain carries TRBV11-2 and TRBJ2-2; TRBD1 matches at 12 bases. This CDR3 comprises 14 residues. Germline values: CDR1 SGHAT, CDR2 FQNNGV. Trimming at V came to 9 bases and at J to 6 bases, leaving 5 bases not matched to a gene. CDR3 DNA: TGTGCCAGTGGGGACAGGGGGCTGCCCGGGGAGCTGTTTTTT. Its translation: CASGDRGLPGELFF. The variable domain in full, with the rest retrieved from reference TRBV11-2 and TRBJ2-2, is EAGVAQSPRYKIIEKRQSVAFWCNPISGHATLYWYQQILGQGPKLLIQFQNNGVVDDSQLPKDRFSAERLKGVDSTLKIQPAKLEDSAVYLCASGDRGLPGELFFGEGSRLTVL.

This clone came up a few times. The chain combines TRBV15 with TRBJ1-5; no reliable D call. V shed 1 base and J shed 4 bases, with 8 bases lying between them. The germline gives CDR1 LNHNV, CDR2 YYDKDF (reference sequence). The CDR3 length is 14 residues. In DNA form, the CDR3 reads TGTGCCACCAGCAGAGGATTAGGGAATCAGCCCCAGCATTTT. Amino acids: CATSRGLGNQPQHF.

CDR3 protein: CASSFGTGGFDEQFF. The CDR3 nucleotides are TGCGCCAGCAGCTTCGGGACAGGGGGCTTCGATGAGCAGTTCTTC. V is TRBV5-1 and J is TRBJ2-1, with 12 bases fitting TRBD1. The germline V gene has CDR1 SGHRS and CDR2 YFSETQ. V lost 2 bases and J lost 8; bases outside the gene matches: 5. There are 15 residues in the CDR3.

The CDR3 reads CSVEVGSGGVVQFF. CDR3 sequence (DNA): TGCAGCGTTGAAGTGGGTAGCGGGGGGGTGGTACAGTTCTTC. V is TRBV29-1 and J is TRBJ2-1, with 11 bases aligning to TRBD2. V gave up 1 base and J gave up 13 bases; unmatched junction bases: 9. CDR1 and CDR2 from the germline V gene are SQVTM and ANQGSEA. The CDR3 spans 14 residues.

The rearrangement links TRBV9 to TRBJ1-1, with a weak D call TRBD1 (5 bases). Germline CDR1 and CDR2: SGDLS and YYNGEE. With 0 bases removed from V and 0 bases from J, the gap between germline ends came to 15 bases. This CDR3 is built from 17 residues. CDR3 in amino acids: CASSVEATAYMNTEAFF. The DNA for the CDR3 is TGTGCCAGCAGCGTAGAAGCGACAGCCTACATGAACACTGAAGCTTTCTTT.

In its sample, this clone was seen once. This chain uses TRBV7-9 with TRBJ2-7; 7 bases fit TRBD1. V was pared by 5 bases and J by 7 bases, with 5 bases of the junction left unmatched. CDR1 is SEHNR and CDR2 is FQNEAQ in the germline V gene (reference sequence). The CDR3 totals 12 residues. CDR3 sequence reads: CASSPTGREQYF. As DNA, the CDR3 is TGTGCCAGCAGCCCGACAGGGCGGGAGCAGTACTTC.

The rearrangement joins TRBV19 to TRBJ1-2, with D maybe TRBD1 (6 bases). Germline CDR1 and CDR2: LNHDA and SQIVND (reference sequence). V was trimmed by 3 bases and J by 4 bases, leaving 15 bases between them. This CDR3 comprises 15 residues. CDR3: CASSIQLTGPYGYTF. Here the CDR3 DNA reads TGTGCCAGTAGTATTCAGCTCACAGGGCCCTATGGCTACACCTTC.

CDR3 sequence reads: CASSLVGELFF. CDR3 in DNA: TGTGCCAGCAGCTTAGTCGGGGAGCTGTTTTTT. The chain has TRBV7-9 and TRBJ2-2, with D unresolved. Germline values: CDR1 SEHNR, CDR2 FQNEAQ (reference sequence). The V gene lost 1 base and the J gene lost 7 bases, with 1 base spanning the gap. The CDR3 has 11 residues.

CDR3 residues: CASSGHGDGNTIYF. CDR3 nucleotide sequence: TGTGCCAGCAGTGGGCATGGGGATGGAAACACCATATATTTT. This rearrangement joins TRBV25-1 to TRBJ1-3; no definite D call. V was trimmed by 4 bases and J by 3 bases, leaving 10 bases between them. Germline V gene lookup returns CDR1 MGHDK and CDR2 SYGVNS. This CDR3 spans 14 amino acids.

The rearrangement links TRBV5-1 to TRBJ1-5, with a possible D match to TRBD1 (5 bases). There are 17 residues in the CDR3. Germline CDR1 SGHRS, CDR2 YFSETQ. Trimming pared 4 bases from V and 0 bases from J, leaving 17 bases between. The CDR3: CASSTLQEGYSNQPQHF. The CDR3 DNA sequence: TGCGCCAGCAGCACCCTCCAAGAGGGGTATAGCAATCAGCCCCAGCATTTT.

This chain joins TRBV9 and TRBJ2-5; TRBD2 is a possible D gene (5 bases). There are 14 residues in the CDR3. The V end lost 3 bases, the J end lost 4 bases, and 13 bases lay between the germline ends. The germline V gene encodes CDR1 SGDLS and CDR2 YYNGEE. The CDR3 DNA reads as TGTGCCAGCAGCGAGAGGACTGATGCAGAGACCCAGTACTTC. Protein product: CASSERTDAETQYF.

The chain recombines TRBV2 with TRBJ1-3; TRBD1 matches 9 bases. The germline V gene has CDR1 SNHLY and CDR2 FYNNEI. V lost 4 bases to trimming and J lost 7 bases; unmatched junction nucleotides: 17. The CDR3 has 18 amino acids. CDR3 sequence reads: CASSGPGQGIFSGNTIYF. The CDR3 coding sequence is TGTGCCAGCAGTGGACCGGGACAGGGCATTTTTTCGGGTAACACCATATATTTT.

This clone appeared once. V and J are TRBV4-1 and TRBJ2-7; a possible D gene is TRBD1 (6 bases). With 0 bases removed from V and 4 bases from J, the gap between germline ends came to 19 bases. The CDR3 contains 17 residues. The germline gives CDR1 MGHRA, CDR2 YSYEKL. As DNA, the CDR3 is TGCGCCAGCAGCCAAGAGCGTCTTTCGGCAGGGGTGTACGAGCAGTACTTC. It translates to CASSQERLSAGVYEQYF.

V usage is TRBV10-2 and J usage is TRBJ1-5; maybe TRBD1 (5 bases). The CDR3 runs 15 residues. Germline CDR1 WSHSY, CDR2 SAAADI. Trimming shortened V by 0 bases and J by 2 bases, and 8 bases separated the two germline ends. The CDR3 reads CASSESGHRNQPQHF. The CDR3 DNA follows: TGCGCCAGCAGTGAGTCAGGACACCGCAATCAGCCCCAGCATTTT.

This clone counts as medium-sized. The V call is TRBV9, the J call TRBJ1-3, with unresolved D. V lost 0 bases, J lost 7 bases, and 14 bases lay in between. The germline gives CDR1 SGDLS, CDR2 YYNGEE. The CDR3 spans 15 residues. The CDR3 reads CASSVGGVSVNTIYF. CDR3 nucleotide sequence: TGTGCCAGCAGCGTAGGGGGAGTGTCTGTCAACACCATATATTTT.

The chain joins TRBV7-9 to TRBJ2-7; D is possibly TRBD1 or TRBD2 (5 bases each). Germline V CDR1 and CDR2: SEHNR, FQNEAQ (reference sequence). The CDR3 extends over 14 amino acids. The germline V and J ends were trimmed by 2 bases and 2 bases, with 10 bases remaining between them. The CDR3 nucleotides read TGTGCCAGCAGCTTACCGGGACCCACCTACGAGCAGTACTTC. This sequence encodes CASSLPGPTYEQYF.

This clone was seen a single time. The chain has TRBV11-1 and TRBJ2-5; 7 bases line up with TRBD2. V shed 5 bases, J shed 4 bases, and the junction held 10 bases outside the gene matches. In germline, CDR1 is SGHAT, CDR2 FQDESV (reference sequence). The CDR3 covers 15 residues. The CDR3 is CASSEPGAGRETQYF. The DNA of the CDR3 is TGTGCCAGCAGCGAGCCAGGAGCGGGGCGAGAGACCCAGTACTTC.

V gene TRBV7-2 combines with J gene TRBJ2-3; 8 bases agree with TRBD2. CDR3 length: 16 residues. V shed 2 bases and J 5 bases; nucleotides not matched to a gene: 9. Germline lookup yields CDR1 SGHTA and CDR2 FQGNSA. The CDR3 DNA reads as TGTGCCAGCAGCTTAATGGCGGGGGGAACGGGAGATACGCAGTATTTT. Its protein product is CASSLMAGGTGDTQYF.

J is TRBJ1-6 and V is TRBV10-3; 9 nucleotides align to TRBD1. Losses at the gene ends were 6 bases for V and 9 bases for J; bases not matched to a gene: 6. The CDR3 spans 14 residues. Looked up from germline, CDR1 is ENHRY and CDR2 is SYGVKD. The CDR3 DNA reads as TGTGCCATCAGAAGGGAACAGGGGGCTTCACCCCTCCACTTT. This sequence encodes CAIRREQGASPLHF.